Presented here are 8 T cell receptor beta chains from one specimen sequenced in a study of T cell repertoires in cytomegalovirus infection. What these receptors recognize is not known. TCRdb reanalysed the reads using MiXCR and keeps one entry per CDR3 protein. The repertoire consists of approximately 110,000 distinct CDR3 sequences, with under 55% occurring once and the leading ten covering about 76%. The sequencing here drew on CD8+ T cells from cultured PBMCs, taken from culture after CMV antigen stimulation. The receptors here all came from a human donor in good health (CMV status not recorded). Some clones in this sample may be carry-over from other donors' samples.

This clonotype was seen only a few times. The rearrangement links TRBV19 to TRBJ2-2; perhaps TRBD1 as D (5 bases). V lost 3 bases and J 3 bases, leaving 14 bases between the germline ends. From germline, CDR1 is LNHDA and CDR2 SQIVND (reference sequence). CDR3 length: 16 residues. Written as DNA, the CDR3 is TGTGCCAGTAGTATCTACGTCCTAGGGGACACCGGGGAGCTGTTTTTT. Protein: CASSIYVLGDTGELFF.

The rearrangement joins TRBV4-1 to TRBJ2-7, with D perhaps TRBD1 (5 bases). The V gene lost 1 base and the J gene lost 2 bases, with 15 bases spanning the gap. CDR3 length equals 16 residues. Germline-derived CDR1 and CDR2 are MGHRA and YSYEKL. The chain's CDR3 is CASSQVAGLPTYEQYF. The CDR3 bases are TGCGCCAGCAGCCAAGTAGCAGGGCTCCCTACCTACGAGCAGTACTTC.

This clonotype was detected only a few times. This chain uses TRBV6-4 with TRBJ1-2, with 8 positions matching TRBD1. This CDR3 is built from 14 residues. The V gene's germline CDR1 is MRHNA and CDR2 SNTAGT. The V segment lost 5 bases and the J segment 4 bases; nucleotides outside the gene matches: 6. CDR3 nucleotide sequence: TGTGCCAGCAGTTCATCAGGGGGCTCCTATGGCTACACCTTC. This gives the protein CASSSSGGSYGYTF.

V is TRBV2 and J is TRBJ1-5; the D gene is possibly TRBD1 (5 bases). CDR3 length: 14 amino acids. Germline lookup yields CDR1 SNHLY and CDR2 FYNNEI. The V end was cut by 3 bases, the J end by 7 bases, with 13 bases between. The CDR3 spells CASSERTSGQPQHF. In DNA, the CDR3 is TGTGCCAGCAGTGAGCGGACATCAGGGCAGCCCCAGCATTTT.

The chain is built from TRBV10-3 and TRBJ2-3; D might be TRBD2 (6 bases). Germline CDR1 ENHRY, CDR2 SYGVKD. This CDR3 is 15 amino acids long. The germline V and J ends were trimmed by 4 bases and 1 base, with 12 bases remaining between them. CDR3 protein: CAISVGSGGTDTQYF. In DNA form, the CDR3 reads TGTGCCATCAGTGTAGGTAGCGGAGGCACAGATACGCAGTATTTT.

V and J are TRBV6-2 or TRBV6-3 and TRBJ1-5; D is unclear. The CDR3 runs to 16 residues. Trimming stripped 8 bases from V and 0 bases from J, with 17 bases between. CDR1 and CDR2 (germline): MNHEY, SVGEGT. The CDR3 DNA reads as TGTGCCAGCGGCGCCGGCCAGACCCTTAGCAATCAGCCCCAGCATTTT. The encoded protein is CASGAGQTLSNQPQHF.

The J gene is TRBJ1-1, the V gene TRBV6-4; 8 nucleotides match TRBD1. The length of the CDR3 is 13 residues. Trimming at V came to 6 bases and at J to 8 bases, leaving 8 bases not matched to a gene. CDR1 and CDR2 (germline): MRHNA, SNTAGT. As DNA, the CDR3 is TGTGCCAGCAGCCCGGGGGGACAGGTCGAAGCTTTCTTT. It translates to CASSPGGQVEAFF.

This clonotype was counted a few times. The chain carries TRBV10-3 and TRBJ2-3, with D perhaps TRBD1 (6 bases). The V gene lost 0 bases and the J gene lost 4 bases, with 11 bases spanning the gap. This CDR3 region has 15 residues. Germline values: CDR1 ENHRY, CDR2 SYGVKD. CDR3 nucleotide sequence: TGTGCCATCAGTGAGTCCCCAGGGGTTCCAGATACGCAGTATTTT. This codes for CAISESPGVPDTQYF.